A selection of T cell receptor beta chains follows, all from one sample in a study of OX40 agonist ivuxolimab in advanced cancers. The repertoire was sequenced with immunoSEQ multiplex PCR; TCRdb's copy has only in-frame clones and lacks some. In the table there are 60,000 to 100,000 clones, around 90% of which are singletons. Specimen: CD4+ or CD8+ T cells sorted from blood, collected in a trial of the OX40 agonist ivuxolimab. Receptor source: an adult with an advanced solid tumor such as melanoma, head and neck, liver or kidney cancer. Each CDR3 is given with its conserved first and last residue. The order of the fields is V gene, D gene, J gene, clone size, CDR3 protein, CDR3 DNA. The D gene is left open where the match is weak. Size values are once, few and many counts, or a class for expanded clones, and some rows have none.

v_gene: TRBV6-1; d_gene: NA; j_gene: TRBJ1-1; abundance: NA; CDR3aa: CASMGEGGWNTEAFF; CDR3nt: TGTGCCAGCATGGGGGAGGGGGGTTGGAACACTGAAGCTTTCTTT
v_gene: TRBV27; d_gene: TRBD1; j_gene: TRBJ2-7; abundance: NA; CDR3aa: CASSLDRVSNEQYF; CDR3nt: TGTGCCAGCAGCCTAGACAGGGTTTCGAACGAGCAGTACTTC
v_gene: TRBV6-6; d_gene: NA; j_gene: TRBJ2-7; abundance: NA; CDR3aa: CASSYSVADSYEQYF; CDR3nt: TGTGCCAGCAGTTACTCGGTAGCTGATTCCTACGAGCAGTACTTC
v_gene: TRBV19; d_gene: NA; j_gene: TRBJ1-2; abundance: NA; CDR3aa: CASSIHFSYGYTF; CDR3nt: TGTGCCAGTAGTATTCATTTCAGTTATGGCTACACCTTC
v_gene: TRBV14; d_gene: NA; j_gene: TRBJ2-2; abundance: NA; CDR3aa: CASSPRPGTGELFF; CDR3nt: TGTGCCAGCAGCCCAAGACCCGGGACCGGGGAGCTGTTTTTT
v_gene: TRBV29-1; d_gene: TRBD1; j_gene: TRBJ1-2; abundance: NA; CDR3aa: CSVGGTDRYGYTF; CDR3nt: TGCAGCGTGGGGGGGACAGACCGCTATGGCTACACCTTC
v_gene: TRBV7-6; d_gene: TRBD2; j_gene: TRBJ2-7; abundance: NA; CDR3aa: CASSLGLAGAYEQYF; CDR3nt: TGTGCCAGCAGCTTAGGCCTAGCGGGCGCCTACGAGCAGTACTTC
v_gene: TRBV4-3; d_gene: NA; j_gene: TRBJ2-7; abundance: NA; CDR3aa: CASSQGQGFSVSYEQYF; CDR3nt: TGCGCCAGCAGCCAAGGGCAGGGATTTTCAGTCTCCTACGAGCAGTACTTC
v_gene: TRBV4-2; d_gene: NA; j_gene: TRBJ2-3; abundance: NA; CDR3aa: CASSQLSGDVDTQYF; CDR3nt: TGTGCCAGCAGCCAACTCTCTGGGGACGTAGATACGCAGTATTTT
v_gene: TRBV27; d_gene: TRBD1; j_gene: TRBJ1-4; abundance: NA; CDR3aa: CASSQGATNEKLFF; CDR3nt: TGTGCCAGCAGTCAGGGGGCAACTAATGAAAAACTGTTTTTT
v_gene: TRBV11-2; d_gene: NA; j_gene: TRBJ2-2; abundance: NA; CDR3aa: CASSLLAGMGTGELFF; CDR3nt: TGTGCCAGCAGCTTATTGGCAGGGATGGGCACCGGGGAGCTGTTTTTT
v_gene: TRBV2; d_gene: NA; j_gene: TRBJ1-4; abundance: NA; CDR3aa: CASSEGRWLFF; CDR3nt: TGTGCCAGCAGTGAAGGGCGCTGGCTGTTTTTT
v_gene: TRBV7-6; d_gene: NA; j_gene: TRBJ2-7; abundance: NA; CDR3aa: CASSFGTTYEQYF; CDR3nt: TGTGCCAGCAGCTTCGGGACAACCTACGAGCAGTACTTC
v_gene: TRBV19; d_gene: NA; j_gene: TRBJ1-2; abundance: once; CDR3aa: CASTGGWGTLF; CDR3nt: TGTGCCAGTACGGGAGGTTGGGGTACCCTCTTC
v_gene: TRBV13; d_gene: NA; j_gene: TRBJ1-6; abundance: once; CDR3aa: CASSEADQGTALGTLHF; CDR3nt: TGTGCCAGCAGCGAAGCAGATCAGGGGACGGCCCTAGGAACCCTCCACTTT
v_gene: TRBV19; d_gene: NA; j_gene: TRBJ1-1; abundance: NA; CDR3aa: CASILGGTYTEAFF; CDR3nt: TGTGCCAGTATCCTCGGCGGGACCTACACTGAAGCTTTCTTT
v_gene: TRBV7-9; d_gene: NA; j_gene: TRBJ1-1; abundance: NA; CDR3aa: CASSLVEGPNTEAFF; CDR3nt: TGTGCCAGCAGCTTAGTGGAGGGGCCGAACACTGAAGCTTTCTTT
v_gene: TRBV10-2; d_gene: NA; j_gene: TRBJ2-7; abundance: NA; CDR3aa: CASRVRGIDEQYF; CDR3nt: TGCGCCAGCAGGGTCAGGGGCATCGACGAGCAGTACTTC
v_gene: TRBV29-1; d_gene: TRBD2; j_gene: TRBJ2-7; abundance: once; CDR3aa: CSVEVAGGSHYEQYF; CDR3nt: TGCAGCGTTGAAGTGGCGGGGGGATCACACTACGAGCAGTACTTC
v_gene: TRBV7-9; d_gene: NA; j_gene: TRBJ2-5; abundance: NA; CDR3aa: CASSLLQEGPQYF; CDR3nt: TGTGCCAGCAGCTTATTGCAGGAGGGTCCCCAGTACTTC
v_gene: TRBV4-1; d_gene: TRBD2; j_gene: TRBJ2-1; abundance: NA; CDR3aa: CASSQAGGEQFF; CDR3nt: TGCGCCAGCAGCCAAGCCGGGGGGGAGCAGTTCTTC
v_gene: TRBV6-5; d_gene: TRBD1; j_gene: TRBJ1-1; abundance: NA; CDR3aa: CASSYPRGQGAFEAFF; CDR3nt: TGTGCCAGCAGTTACCCTCGCGGACAGGGGGCTTTTGAAGCTTTCTTT
v_gene: TRBV5-4; d_gene: TRBD2; j_gene: TRBJ2-1; abundance: NA; CDR3aa: CASSTLLAGGYNEQFF; CDR3nt: TGTGCCAGCAGCACCCTACTAGCGGGGGGTTACAATGAGCAGTTCTTC